This T cell receptor (beta chain) was captured in a study of cytomegalovirus exposure and HLA in healthy donors. Study in general: HLA-typed donors were the source of approximately 85 million unique TCRs held in an early data release.

Study-wide results and caveats: The CMV antigen specificity of a few CMV-associated chains was confirmed through in vitro analysis. Indistinguishable V segments such as TRBV6-2 and TRBV6-3 were excluded. Associated with cytomegalovirus, according to the listing, were around 170 TCR beta chains.

A note on this clone: Its matching antigen is unknown.

The CDR3 runs to 12 residues. Trimming cost V 6 bases and J 4 bases, with 9 bases left between them. Germline CDR1 reads MNHNS; CDR2 reads SASEGT. PCR used 60 Vbeta primers and 13 Jbeta primers. Measured with immunoSEQ multiplex PCR; TCRdb has only the in-frame clones, and not every one. The profile shows roughly 150,000 clones, more than 70% of them singletons. The receptor comes from a man younger than 40 in good health and CMV-seronegative. This chain connects TRBV6-1 to TRBJ2-5; tentative D call: TRBD2 (5 bases). The sample was PBMCs. CDR3 loop: CASSLDSETQYF. For the CDR3, the DNA is TGTGCCAGCAGCTTGGACTCAGAGACCCAGTACTTC.